The 21 T cell receptor beta chains in this list originate from one sample, sequenced in a study of shared clonotypes between healthy human individuals. Naivety among CD8 cells was defined by CD45RO negativity and positive CCR7 selection, thereby excluding terminally differentiated effector memory CD45RA+ cells. TCRdb's table, derived via immunoSEQ multiplex PCR, lists solely in-frame clones and lacks some. The sample lists over 750,000 clones; 95% to 97% were seen once. Specimen: naive CD8+ T cells sorted from blood. The receptors come from a man younger than 45 in good health.

The rearrangement uses TRBV4-1 and TRBJ1-3, with D unclear. The CDR3 runs to 17 residues. The V end lost 0 bases, the J end lost 4 bases, and 16 bases lay between the germline ends. Germline assignment: CDR1 MGHRA and CDR2 YSYEKL. The DNA for the CDR3 is TGCGCCAGCAGCCAAGAAAGCTTCAACAGCCTCGGAAACACCATATATTTT. The encoded protein is CASSQESFNSLGNTIYF.

This chain joins TRBV7-3 and TRBJ2-3; D may be TRBD2 (6 bases). V was pared by 2 bases and J by 2 bases, with 14 bases between. CDR3 length equals 16 residues. Germline CDR1 and CDR2: SGHTA and FQGTGA. Here the CDR3 DNA reads TGTGCCAGCAGCTTACTGGGAGGCTCATACACAGATACGCAGTATTTT. Translated: CASSLLGGSYTDTQYF.

The chain couples TRBV21-1 to TRBJ1-4. TRBV21-1 is designated a pseudogene. The CDR3 has 17 residues. The CDR3, as DNA: TGTGCCAGCAGCAAATCTTTCCCTCCTCGAGAGCAGGAAAAACTGTTTTTT. This gives the protein CASSKSFPPREQEKLFF.

The V gene is TRBV4-1, the J gene TRBJ2-7, with TRBD1 identical over 7 bases. Germline values: CDR1 MGHRA, CDR2 YSYEKL. The CDR3 totals 15 residues. V gave up 5 bases and J gave up 4 bases; unmatched junction bases: 11. The CDR3 DNA follows: TGCGCCAGCAGCGCAACCCGGGACAGCTTATACGAGCAGTACTTC. Its translation: CASSATRDSLYEQYF.

The chain joins TRBV7-9 to TRBJ2-7; the match to TRBD2 covers 13 bases. V was pared by 4 bases and J by 9 bases, with 15 bases of the junction left unmatched. The CDR3 runs 17 residues. Germline loops: CDR1 SEHNR, CDR2 FQNEAQ (reference sequence). Here the CDR3 reads CASSSGLAGIAYDVQYF. The CDR3, as DNA: TGTGCCAGCAGCTCGGGACTAGCGGGGATAGCCTACGATGTGCAGTACTTC.

This chain joins TRBV27 and TRBJ2-7, with TRBD1 matching 8 bases. V trimming: 5 bases; J trimming: 6 bases; junction bases outside the gene matches: 9. CDR3 length: 14 residues. From germline, CDR1 is MNHEY and CDR2 SMNVEV (reference sequence). The CDR3 here is CASSGRTGYGEQYF. Here the CDR3 DNA reads TGTGCCAGCAGTGGCCGGACAGGGTACGGCGAGCAGTACTTC.

V usage is TRBV27 and J usage is TRBJ1-1; TRBD1 is a possible D gene (6 bases). Germline values: CDR1 MNHEY, CDR2 SMNVEV (reference sequence). Trimming removed 3 bases from V and 5 bases from J, with 16 bases in between. The CDR3 loop spans 15 amino acids. DNA of the CDR3: TGTGCCAGCAGTTTCATTGGGGGCTCGGGGACTGAAGCTTTCTTT. This codes for CASSFIGGSGTEAFF.

The V and J genes are TRBV13 and TRBJ2-7; tentatively, D is TRBD1 or TRBD2 (6 bases each). V was trimmed by 5 bases and J by 3 bases, leaving 17 bases between them. CDR1 PRHDT and CDR2 FYEKMQ come from the germline V gene (reference sequence). The CDR3 has 15 amino acids. The CDR3 region has the DNA TGTGCCAGCAGCGAAGGGGGGTCGCCCCTCTACGAGCAGTACTTC. Encoded protein: CASSEGGSPLYEQYF.

The chain is built from TRBV7-7 and TRBJ2-5; TRBD2 might be the D (5 bases). Trimming pared 5 bases from V and 3 bases from J, leaving 13 bases between. Germline V lookup: CDR1 SSHAT, CDR2 FNYEAQ (reference sequence). The CDR3 runs to 14 residues. CDR3 loop: CASSPNGLKETQYF. DNA for the CDR3: TGTGCCAGCAGCCCCAACGGACTTAAAGAGACCCAGTACTTC.

The V gene is TRBV27, the J gene TRBJ1-2, with 7 positions matching TRBD1. Germline assignment: CDR1 MNHEY and CDR2 SMNVEV (reference sequence). V shed 3 bases and J 0 bases; nucleotides not matched to a gene: 13. The CDR3 has 18 amino acids. The CDR3 protein is CASSFLPGGAGTNYGYTF. The CDR3, as DNA: TGTGCCAGCAGTTTTCTCCCAGGGGGGGCTGGGACTAACTATGGCTACACCTTC.

This sequence joins TRBV27 and TRBJ1-2; D gene uncertain. CDR1 is MNHEY, CDR2 SMNVEV, per germline (reference sequence). There are 11 residues in the CDR3. V was pared by 8 bases and J by 2 bases, with 6 bases between. CDR3 in amino acids: CASLSNYGYTF. The CDR3, as DNA: TGTGCCAGCCTCTCGAACTATGGCTACACCTTC.

This chain connects TRBV6-5 to TRBJ2-1; D gene uncertain. CDR1 MNHEY and CDR2 SVGAGI come from the germline V gene. Deletions cut 6 bases from V and 10 bases from J, with 16 bases between. This CDR3 has 13 residues. The CDR3 reads CASSPDWAREQFF. The CDR3 DNA reads as TGTGCCAGCAGCCCAGATTGGGCGCGGGAGCAGTTCTTC.

The chain recombines TRBV4-1 with TRBJ2-2; 7 bases fit TRBD2. Germline lookup yields CDR1 MGHRA and CDR2 YSYEKL. This CDR3 region has 16 residues. The ends lost 1 base at V and 1 base at J; junction bases unmatched: 3. In nucleotides, the CDR3 is TGCGCCAGCAGCCAAGTGGCTAGCGGGAACACCGGGGAGCTGTTTTTT. It yields the protein CASSQVASGNTGELFF.

The genes are TRBV6-5 and TRBJ1-5; D remains unclear. Trimming stripped 2 bases from V and 8 bases from J, with 10 bases between. CDR1 MNHEY and CDR2 SVGAGI come from the germline V gene. CDR3 size: 13 residues. The CDR3 bases are TGTGCCAGCAGTTACGCTCAAGTGGAGCCCCAGCATTTT. It translates to CASSYAQVEPQHF.

Here the CDR3 DNA reads TGTGCCATCAGTGAGGAAAAGGGACTGAACACTGAAGCTTTCTTT. Its protein is CAISEEKGLNTEAFF. The V gene is TRBV10-3, the J gene TRBJ1-1, with D perhaps TRBD1 (5 bases). Looked up from germline, CDR1 is ENHRY and CDR2 is SYGVKD. CDR3 length: 15 amino acids. V dropped 2 bases and J dropped 0 bases, with 10 bases sitting between them.

This sequence joins TRBV5-6 and TRBJ2-1; the D is unclear. The CDR3 has 12 residues. CDR1 and CDR2 from the germline V gene are SGHDT and YYEEEE. Trimming took off 4 bases at V and 8 bases at J, with 10 bases between the two ends. The CDR3 nucleotides are TGTGCCAGCAGCCCTAATACGGATGAGCAGTTCTTC. As protein: CASSPNTDEQFF.

This sequence joins TRBV7-8 and TRBJ2-1; the D gene could be TRBD1 or TRBD2 (5 bases each). The CDR3 runs to 14 residues. Trimming left V 2 bases short and J 5 bases short, with 10 bases between. Germline values: CDR1 SGHVS, CDR2 FQNEAQ. The CDR3: CASSLPGRNNEQFF. CDR3 DNA sequence: TGTGCCAGCAGCTTACCGGGACGGAACAATGAGCAGTTCTTC. The entire variable domain, with the rest obtained from reference TRBV7-8 and TRBJ2-1, is as follows: GAGVSQSPRYKVAKRGQDVALRCDPISGHVSLFWYQQALGQGPEFLTYFQNEAQLDKSGLPSDRFFAERPEGSVSTLKIQRTQQEDSAVYLCASSLPGRNNEQFFGPGTRLTVL.

J is TRBJ1-5 and V is TRBV6-1; D perhaps matches TRBD1 (6 bases). The germline V gene has CDR1 MNHNS and CDR2 SASEGT. V lost 7 bases to trimming and J lost 7 bases, with 17 bases between them. The CDR3 is 14 amino acids. The CDR3 spells CASKEGGLWQPQHF. CDR3 bases: TGTGCCAGCAAGGAGGGGGGGCTGTGGCAGCCCCAGCATTTT.

CDR3 nucleotides: TGTGCCAGCAGTCCTAGGGTGCAAGAGACCCAGTACTTC. Translating gives CASSPRVQETQYF. The V and J genes are TRBV7-8 and TRBJ2-5; D remains ambiguous. Per germline, CDR1 SGHVS and CDR2 FQNEAQ. This CDR3 contains 13 residues. V lost 6 bases to trimming and J lost 2 bases, with 10 bases between them.

This rearrangement joins TRBV25-1 to TRBJ1-1; D is perhaps TRBD1 (5 bases). CDR3 length: 15 residues. Between the trimmed V and J ends, which lost 5 bases and 1 base, there was a span of 14 bases. The germline CDR1 and CDR2 sequences are MGHDK and SYGVNS. The CDR3 loop reads CASSRFDTGNTEAFF. The CDR3 nucleotides read TGTGCCAGCAGTCGTTTCGACACAGGGAACACTGAAGCTTTCTTT.

The rearrangement joins TRBV12-5 to TRBJ2-3; D may correspond to TRBD1 or TRBD2 (5 bases each). Germline V CDR1 and CDR2: LGHNT, FRNRAP. The V gene lost 6 bases and the J gene lost 0 bases, with 16 bases spanning the gap. The CDR3 has 16 amino acids. The CDR3 bases are TGTGCTAGTGGCCGGGGACGGGACCCAAGCACAGATACGCAGTATTTT. Amino acid sequence: CASGRGRDPSTDTQYF.